What follows are 27 T cell receptor beta chains derived from one specimen sequenced in a study of cytomegalovirus exposure and HLA in healthy donors. PCR employed 60 Vbeta and 13 Jbeta primers. Data came from immunoSEQ multiplex PCR; TCRdb stores just in-frame clones and leaves some out. The data show some 150,000 clones, over 60% seen once. The sequencing input was PBMCs. These receptors all come from a woman aged 40 to 49 in good health and CMV-seronegative.

The rearrangement joins TRBV27 to TRBJ2-7, with D unresolved. The V end was cut by 2 bases, the J end by 1 base, with 9 bases between. Germline loops: CDR1 MNHEY, CDR2 SMNVEV (reference sequence). CDR3 length: 14 residues. The CDR3 DNA is TGTGCCAGCAGTTTACTGACGGGTTCCTACGAGCAGTACTTC. Its protein product is CASSLLTGSYEQYF.

CDR3 in amino acids: CASSIDRGRKNHGYTF. The DNA of the CDR3 is TGTGCCAGTAGTATAGATCGGGGTAGGAAGAACCATGGCTACACCTTC. The rearrangement links TRBV19 to TRBJ1-2, with D hard to call. Trimming left V 0 bases short and J 6 bases short, with 17 bases between. The germline V gene encodes CDR1 LNHDA and CDR2 SQIVND (reference sequence). The CDR3 is made up of 16 amino acids.

The chain carries TRBV30 and TRBJ1-2; 7 bases line up with TRBD1. The V and J ends lost 2 bases and 4 bases, in that order; junction bases with no gene match: 13. Germline values: CDR1 GTSNPN, CDR2 SVGIG (reference sequence). This CDR3 is built from 16 residues. The CDR3 reads CAWSRQGTFLSYGYTF. The CDR3 coding sequence is TGTGCCTGGAGTCGACAGGGAACCTTTCTTAGCTATGGCTACACCTTC.

This sequence joins TRBV28 and TRBJ1-2; D perhaps matches TRBD1 (5 bases). CDR3 length: 13 residues. Deletions cut 6 bases from V and 7 bases from J, with 15 bases between. Germline V gives CDR1 MDHEN, CDR2 SYDVKM. DNA for the CDR3: TGTGCCAGCAGCCTCGTTCGGGGGTTTGGCTACACCTTC. Protein sequence: CASSLVRGFGYTF.

This clone showed up just a few times. CDR3 coding DNA: TGTGCCAGCACTGGCACAGATCGGTATGGCTACACCTTC. Its protein is CASTGTDRYGYTF. V gene TRBV6-5 combines with J gene TRBJ1-2, with D unclear. V was shortened by 7 bases and J by 5 bases, with 14 bases between the two germline ends. The CDR3 is 13 residues long. Germline-derived CDR1 and CDR2 are MNHEY and SVGAGI.

V is TRBV11-2 and J is TRBJ2-3; 7 bases are a match to TRBD2. The junction had 2 bases not matched to a gene; V was cut back by 1 base and J by 4 bases. The CDR3 loop spans 14 amino acids. Germline CDR1 and CDR2: SGHAT and FQNNGV. The CDR3 bases are TGTGCCAGCAGCTTAGCGGGAGGATCAGATACGCAGTATTTT. This encodes CASSLAGGSDTQYF.

V is TRBV27 and J is TRBJ2-1, with 11 bases identical to TRBD1. Germline V gene sequence: CDR1 MNHEY, CDR2 SMNVEV (reference sequence). The CDR3 has 17 amino acids. After removal of 2 bases from V and 8 bases from J, the junction contained 11 bases not matched to a gene. In DNA form, the CDR3 reads TGTGCCAGCAGTTTAGCCATCCCAAGGACAGGGGGCGATGAGCAGTTCTTC. Its protein product is CASSLAIPRTGGDEQFF.

The chain is built from TRBV5-1 and TRBJ2-7; 7 bases are a match to TRBD1. The V segment lost 5 bases and the J segment 1 base; nucleotides outside the gene matches: 9. The CDR3 has 15 residues. Germline CDR1 is SGHRS and CDR2 is YFSETQ. As DNA, the CDR3 is TGCGCCAGCAGGTTGTCCGGGACAGTGTCCTACGAGCAGTACTTC. Encoded protein: CASRLSGTVSYEQYF.

The V call is TRBV5-1, the J call TRBJ1-3; tentatively, D is TRBD1 (6 bases). CDR1 is SGHRS and CDR2 is YFSETQ in the germline V gene. Trimming stripped 1 base from V and 7 bases from J, with 18 bases between. There are 16 residues in the CDR3. CDR3 loop: CASSLRGQGPLNTIYF. CDR3 bases: TGCGCCAGCAGCTTGAGGGGCCAGGGGCCGCTGAACACCATATATTTT.

The chain carries TRBV30 and TRBJ1-1; no clear D. Germline V gene sequence: CDR1 GTSNPN, CDR2 SVGIG (reference sequence). V shed 0 bases and J shed 1 base, with 15 bases lying between them. There are 16 residues in the CDR3. This CDR3 reads CAWSVNGRGWNTEAFF. The DNA for the CDR3 is TGTGCCTGGAGTGTAAACGGGCGCGGGTGGAACACTGAAGCTTTCTTT.

The chain combines TRBV2 with TRBJ2-7; maybe TRBD2 (6 bases). This CDR3 contains 14 residues. Between the trimmed V and J ends, which lost 7 bases and 3 bases, there was a span of 16 bases. Looked up from germline, CDR1 is SNHLY and CDR2 is FYNNEI. The CDR3 DNA reads as TGTGCCAGCAAGGAGGGGATGGCAGTCTACGAGCAGTACTTC. Translated: CASKEGMAVYEQYF.

The rearrangement links TRBV4-1 to TRBJ2-2, with 10 bases lining up with TRBD2. The J segment lost 0 bases and the V segment lost 5 bases, leaving 12 bases of the junction unmatched. Germline-derived CDR1 and CDR2 are MGHRA and YSYEKL. This CDR3 is built from 19 residues. DNA for the CDR3: TGCGCCAGCAGCTTACGGAGTTCTAGCGGGGGCCCGAACACCGGGGAGCTGTTTTTT. Residues: CASSLRSSSGGPNTGELFF.

V gene TRBV4-1 combines with J gene TRBJ2-5; 7 nucleotides agree with TRBD2. Germline CDR1 is MGHRA and CDR2 is YSYEKL. The junction had 17 bases not matched to a gene; V was cut back by 2 bases and J by 5 bases. The CDR3 runs 18 residues. The CDR3 loop is CASSQRGGGGSTWETQYF. CDR3 DNA sequence: TGCGCCAGCAGCCAAAGGGGAGGCGGCGGGAGTACCTGGGAGACCCAGTACTTC.

The chain is built from TRBV5-4 and TRBJ2-7; TRBD2 matches at 8 bases. In germline, CDR1 is SGHNT, CDR2 YYREEE (reference sequence). V lost 4 bases to trimming and J lost 3 bases; unmatched junction nucleotides: 9. The CDR3 is 15 amino acids. The CDR3 here is CASSVLAGTYYEQYF. CDR3 bases: TGTGCCAGCAGCGTATTAGCGGGAACCTACTACGAGCAGTACTTC. Looking up the rest from reference TRBV5-4 and TRBJ2-7 gives the full variable domain: ETGVTQSPTHLIKTRGQQVTLRCSSQSGHNTVSWYQQALGQGPQFIFQYYREEENGRGNFPPRFSGLQFPNYSSELNVNALELDDSALYLCASSVLAGTYYEQYFGPGTRLTVT.

The rearrangement uses TRBV5-1 and TRBJ1-1; D is possibly TRBD1 (5 bases). Looked up from germline, CDR1 is SGHRS and CDR2 is YFSETQ. Trimming removed 1 base at V and 6 bases at J, with 10 bases between. This CDR3 spans 13 amino acids. CDR3 in DNA: TGCGCCAGCAGCTTGTCAGGGCATGCTGAAGCTTTCTTT. Translating it yields CASSLSGHAEAFF.

The chain links TRBV21-1 to TRBJ2-7; the listed D gene, TRBD2, was not tested against the DNA. TRBV21-1 is a listed pseudogene. The CDR3 covers 16 residues. The CDR3 nucleotides read TGTGCCAGCAGTGCCTTAAGCGGGAGCCATCCCTACGAGCAGTACTTC. Protein: CASSALSGSHPYEQYF.

CDR3 protein: CASSVGTALSGNTIYF. The CDR3 DNA reads TGTGCCAGCAGTGTCGGGACAGCTCTCTCTGGAAACACCATATATTTT. The chain links TRBV6-1 to TRBJ1-3, with 7 bases fitting TRBD1. Germline CDR1 is MNHNS and CDR2 is SASEGT. V was clipped by 4 bases and J by 0 bases; unmatched bases: 6. The CDR3 is made up of 16 amino acids.

This clone showed up just once. This chain uses TRBV29-1 with TRBJ2-2, with D possibly matching TRBD2 (6 bases). Germline CDR1 and CDR2: SQVTM and ANQGSEA. This CDR3 contains 15 residues. V lost 7 bases to trimming and J lost 7 bases, with 22 bases between them. The DNA of the CDR3 is TGCAGCGCCATGGGGGAGGAGGGATCAGGCGGGGAGCTGTTTTTT. This codes for CSAMGEEGSGGELFF.

For the CDR3, the DNA is TGTGCCAGCTCACCCCGATCGGGAGGGGGCTACACCAACTATGGCTACACCTTC. Its translation: CASSPRSGGGYTNYGYTF. The gene calls are TRBV18 and TRBJ1-2; TRBD1 aligns across 7 bases. Germline loops: CDR1 KGHSH, CDR2 LQKENI. V shed 3 bases, J shed 2 bases, and the junction held 15 bases outside the gene matches. The CDR3 is 18 amino acids.

The chain recombines TRBV6-1 with TRBJ1-1; the D gene is possibly TRBD1 (6 bases). V was trimmed by 10 bases and J by 2 bases, leaving 14 bases between them. CDR3 length equals 13 residues. Germline values: CDR1 MNHNS, CDR2 SASEGT. CDR3 nucleotides: TGTGCCACCAACGGACAGATAAACACTGAAGCTTTCTTT. Amino acid sequence: CATNGQINTEAFF.

The DNA of the CDR3 is TGTGCCAGCAGCTTATCGGATAGGAGGACTGAAGCTTTCTTT. Encoded protein: CASSLSDRRTEAFF. The chain couples TRBV7-9 to TRBJ1-1; D is undetermined. The CDR3 covers 14 residues. With 2 bases removed from V and 5 bases from J, the gap between germline ends came to 12 bases. Per the germline V gene, CDR1 is SEHNR and CDR2 is FQNEAQ (reference sequence).

The sample holds a few counts of this clone. This chain uses TRBV4-2 with TRBJ2-4, with TRBD2 matching over 7 bases. The V gene's germline CDR1 is LGHNA and CDR2 YNFKEQ. The CDR3 loop spans 17 amino acids. The junction had 10 bases not matched to a gene; V was cut back by 4 bases and J by 1 base. The CDR3, as DNA: TGTGCCAGCAGCCCGACGCGGGGAGGGCGGGCCAAAAACATTCAGTACTTC. It is translated as CASSPTRGGRAKNIQYF.

This chain joins TRBV2 and TRBJ2-1, with TRBD1 matching 8 bases. CDR1 and CDR2 from the germline V gene are SNHLY and FYNNEI. The junction had 3 bases not matched to a gene; V was cut back by 7 bases and J by 7 bases. CDR3 length: 12 amino acids. The CDR3 region is CASNTGGNEQFF. Here the CDR3 DNA reads TGTGCCAGCAATACAGGGGGAAATGAGCAGTTCTTC.

V is TRBV4-1 and J is TRBJ2-5, with D perhaps TRBD2 (7 bases). Per germline, CDR1 MGHRA and CDR2 YSYEKL. The ends were cut back, 7 bases at V and 5 bases at J, with 32 bases in the middle. The CDR3 runs to 19 residues. The CDR3 nucleotides read TGCGCCAGCACTCCCAAGCCTCTTAGGTGGGGGGGCCGAGGGGAGACCCAGTACTTC. This translates into CASTPKPLRWGGRGETQYF.

In its sample, this clone was seen once. V is TRBV12-5 and J is TRBJ1-5; 7 bases line up with TRBD1. The germline V gene has CDR1 LGHNT and CDR2 FRNRAP. The CDR3 contains 14 residues. V trimming: 8 bases; J trimming: 2 bases; junction bases outside the gene matches: 6. The CDR3 DNA sequence: TGTGCTAGTTCTTCCGGGACAGGCAATCAGCCCCAGCATTTT. Translated, it gives CASSSGTGNQPQHF. Complete variable domain (other parts from reference TRBV12-5 and TRBJ1-5): DARVTQTPRHKVTEMGQEVTMRCQPILGHNTVFWYRQTMMQGLELLAYFRNRAPLDDSGMPKDRFSAEMPDATLATLKIQPSEPRDSAVYFCASSSGTGNQPQHFGDGTRLSIL.

CDR3 residues: CASSFLTSGTAYEQYF. The CDR3 bases are TGCGCCAGCAGCTTCCTGACTAGCGGGACTGCCTACGAGCAGTACTTC. V gene TRBV5-1 combines with J gene TRBJ2-7, with 11 bases that match TRBD2. The germline gives CDR1 SGHRS, CDR2 YFSETQ. The CDR3 runs to 16 residues. The J segment lost 2 bases and the V segment lost 2 bases, leaving 6 bases of the junction unmatched.

This clone was seen more than once but under ten times. The DNA for the CDR3 is TGCGCGACGGGGGGACTGGGTACGCAGTATTTT. This translates into CATGGLGTQYF. V usage is TRBV4-1 and J usage is TRBJ2-3, with TRBD2 matching 7 bases. The CDR3 sequence is 11 residues long. Germline V gene data show CDR1 as MGHRA and CDR2 as YSYEKL.